The subject of this entry is one T cell receptor beta chain. Its antigen remains unidentified. No quality values exist for individual bases; no much larger clone is one base distant. What this sample's treatment or condition label stands for: approximately 9-day PBMC culture with coronavirus spike peptide pools or control peptides (ViraFEST assay). The ViraFEST assay was used in the study, in which antigen-specific T cells were expanded with peptide pools and expanded clonotypes were subsequently identified by TCR sequencing. The positive SARS-CoV-2 PCR tests of the convalescent patients were dated from March to December 2020, before the Alpha, Beta and Delta variants emerged in the United States. Each well held fewer than 2.5 million PBMCs cultured with approximately 10 ug/ml peptide pools in IMDM containing 5% human AB serum and roughly 9.3 IU/ml IL-2. On days 3 and 7, half of the culture medium was replaced with fresh IL-2-containing medium. Once the cells had been in culture for less than 11 days, the EasySep CD4+ T cell isolation kit was used to isolate CD4+ T cells by negative selection. Ficoll-Paque Plus gradient centrifugation was used to isolate PBMCs from whole blood, and the isolated PBMCs were then either used fresh or cryopreserved at -140C. In general, triplicate wells were set up for every culture condition.

These data are taken from a study of vaccination and CD4 T cells after COVID-19 (dated by TCRdb to 2021 to 2024). Describing the broader study: Convalescent patients had a positive SARS-CoV-2 result on nasal swab PCR, and of these patients, under ten had mild disease and one had severe disease. Post-vaccine blood samples were taken a median of about 72 days after the second vaccine dose, with a range of roughly 14 to 241 days. Post-COVID blood samples were collected from convalescent patients a median of around 100 days after diagnosis, with a range of roughly 35 to 180 days. In approximately ten COVID-19 convalescent patients and a handful of infection-naive healthy vaccine recipients, the spike-specific CD4+ TCR repertoire before mRNA vaccination was compared with the repertoire after mRNA vaccination. The convalescent cohort included six males and four females, with two Hispanic individuals, seven Caucasians, two Asians and one multiracial person. As controls, cultures received a CEFX viral epitope pool (the positive control), an HIV-1 Nef peptide pool (the negative control), or no peptide at all. Participants received two doses of either the Pfizer-BioNTech BNT162b2 vaccine (n=8) or the Moderna mRNA-1273 vaccine (n=2). Overlapping spike peptide pools from SARS-CoV-2 and from the common cold coronaviruses HCoV-NL63, HCoV-OC43 and HCoV-229E were used as culture stimuli.

V is cut back by 9 bases and J by 7 bases, with 15 bases in the junction unmatched. The CDR3 goes from the cysteine to the phenylalanine over 17 residues. CDR3 DNA only is kept here, 51 bases in frame from base 1. Reading the germline V gene gives CDR1 MRHNA and CDR2 SNTAGT. Receptor libraries were prepared by PCR. DNA from cultured CD4+ T cells underwent TCR sequencing with the Oncomine TCR Beta short-read assay at the Johns Hopkins FTIC core. Genomic DNA was extracted from the cultured CD4+ T cells with the QIAamp micro DNA kit. Oncomine TCR Beta libraries from cultured CD4+ T cells were pooled with unique dual indexes and sequenced on an Illumina iSeq 100. The study's processing was this. Non-productive sequences were filtered out, and CDR3s that did not start with C, did not end with F or W, or were shorter than 7 amino acids were discarded. The MANAFEST web application was used to identify antigen-specific clonotypes by comparing peptide-stimulated wells against reference wells and other culture wells. For a clone to be called positive, the clone needed an FDR below 0.05, an odds ratio above 5, and a productive frequency above 0.1% in at least two of three replicate wells. Clonotypes that were significantly expanded in both SARS-CoV-2 spike wells and at least one common cold coronavirus spike condition were defined as cross-reactive. CDR3 homology was assessed with Levenshtein distances (stringdist) and unrooted phylogenetic trees (ape) in R version 3.6.1. TCRdb trimmed public reads at Q25 via fastp, called clones via MiXCR and kept in-frame beta chains. All rows with the same CDR3 protein become a single entry with the most common DNA and genes. What appears here as the V and J calls and clone size reflects TCRdb's work, not the paper's. The sample contains about 18,000 distinct CDR3 sequences, about 71% of them found a single time. The leading ten clones occupy 5.5% of the sample.

Results and caveats for the whole study, not just this receptor: Of the vaccine-specific clones in convalescent patients, 304 of 307, or nearly all, reacted only to SARS-CoV-2 spike and did not cross-react with common cold coronaviruses. In convalescent patients, a median roughly 88% of post-vaccine SARS-CoV-2-reactive clones were detected only after vaccination, suggesting vaccine-specific priming. Relatively few convalescent patients were included in the study, and early timepoints after natural infection were not analyzed. The median count of SARS-CoV-2-reactive clonotypes went up from under 25 after infection to 35 to 40 after vaccination, although the change was not significant.

Sequences were obtained from CD4+ T cells from blood, cultured in vitro. The rearrangement joined TRBV6-4 to TRBJ2-2, with 12 bases matching TRBD2. This clonotype originated in a human donor who had recovered from COVID-19. This receptor has the CDR3 CASRASTSGSWSGELFF. The nucleotide sequence is TGTGCCAGTAGGGCATCGACTAGCGGGAGTTGGAGCGGGGAGCTGTTTTTT.